The 9 T cell receptor beta chains below come from one sample, sequenced in a study of shared clonotypes between healthy human individuals. Sequencing used immunoSEQ multiplex PCR; TCRdb keeps in-frame clones, though not all of them. In the table there are approximately 980,000 clones, around three quarters of which are singletons. The specimen sequenced was memory CD4+ T cells sorted from blood. Indicated subset: CD45RA-negative fraction. Every receptor here comes from a young man in good health.

The chain employs TRBV2 and TRBJ2-1; 7 nucleotides line up with TRBD2. Germline lookup yields CDR1 SNHLY and CDR2 FYNNEI. CDR3 length: 16 residues. V dropped 7 bases and J dropped 3; count of bases not matched to a gene: 12. CDR3 bases: TGTGCCAGCAAAAGCTCTCCAGCGGGGTTCTACAATGAGCAGTTCTTC. It translates to CASKSSPAGFYNEQFF.

V and J are TRBV5-1 and TRBJ1-6, with TRBD1 as a possible D gene (6 bases). Germline V gene lookup returns CDR1 SGHRS and CDR2 YFSETQ. The length of the CDR3 is 14 residues. Trimming took 4 bases from V and 6 from J, leaving 11 bases between them. The CDR3 is CASSPGGSNSPLHF. DNA for the CDR3: TGCGCCAGCAGCCCGGGGGGCTCTAATTCACCCCTCCACTTT.

The V and J genes are TRBV7-2 and TRBJ2-1, with D perhaps matching TRBD2 (5 bases). The CDR3 extends over 15 amino acids. Germline loops: CDR1 SGHTA, CDR2 FQGNSA. V was pared by 7 bases and J by 7 bases, with 20 bases between. This chain's CDR3 is CASIVVAGLHNEQFF. DNA of the CDR3: TGTGCCAGCATCGTGGTTGCGGGCCTGCATAATGAGCAGTTCTTC.

As concerns this clone: Distinct nucleotide sequences in the sample also encode this CDR3. The V gene is TRBV29-1, the J gene TRBJ1-2; 8 bases agree with TRBD1. Per germline, CDR1 SQVTM and CDR2 ANQGSEA. CDR3 length equals 13 residues. V gave up 5 bases and J gave up 1 base; unmatched junction bases: 3. Written as DNA, the CDR3 is TGCAGCGTTAGGACAGGGAGTAACTATGGCTACACCTTC. This gives the protein CSVRTGSNYGYTF.

The V and J genes are TRBV21-1 and TRBJ1-1. TRBV21-1 is a pseudogene segment. The CDR3 totals 20 residues. The DNA for the CDR3 is TGTGCCAGCAGCAAACTCGAATTAAAATGCCCCGGGACGAAGAACACTGAAGCTTTCTTT. It codes for CASSKLELKCPGTKNTEAFF.

DNA of the CDR3: TGTGCCAGCAGTGAGTCAGGGGCCCAAGAGACCCAGTACTTC. Translated, it gives CASSESGAQETQYF. The J gene is TRBJ2-5, the V gene TRBV2; possible D gene TRBD1, 6 bases. The germline V and J ends were trimmed by 3 bases and 1 base, with 9 bases remaining between them. Germline V lookup: CDR1 SNHLY, CDR2 FYNNEI. The CDR3 covers 14 residues.

There are a few counts of this clone. This chain joins TRBV30 and TRBJ1-5; perhaps TRBD1 as D (6 bases). V was clipped by 4 bases and J by 7 bases, with 14 bases between them. The CDR3 is 13 amino acids. CDR1 is GTSNPN, CDR2 SVGIG, per germline (reference sequence). The CDR3 region has the DNA TGTGCCTGGACCTCAGGGGCAGGACAGCCCCAGCATTTT. It encodes CAWTSGAGQPQHF.

The chain combines TRBV6-5 with TRBJ2-2; no clear D gene. CDR3 size: 15 residues. V shed 0 bases and J shed 6 bases, with 11 bases lying between them. The germline V gene has CDR1 MNHEY and CDR2 SVGAGI. The CDR3 sequence is CASSYSRLGSGELFF. The DNA for the CDR3 is TGTGCCAGCAGTTACTCGAGGCTGGGGTCCGGGGAGCTGTTTTTT.

Notes on this clone: Within the sample, other DNA sequences also encode this same CDR3. CDR3 nucleotides: TGTGCCAGCTCACCACCAGGACAGGGATACGAGCAGTACTTC. Amino acid sequence: CASSPPGQGYEQYF. This chain joins TRBV18 and TRBJ2-7; the match to TRBD1 covers 8 bases. Germline values: CDR1 KGHSH, CDR2 LQKENI. The V gene end was trimmed by 0 bases and the J gene end by 4 bases; junction bases not matched to a gene: 2. The CDR3 has 14 residues.